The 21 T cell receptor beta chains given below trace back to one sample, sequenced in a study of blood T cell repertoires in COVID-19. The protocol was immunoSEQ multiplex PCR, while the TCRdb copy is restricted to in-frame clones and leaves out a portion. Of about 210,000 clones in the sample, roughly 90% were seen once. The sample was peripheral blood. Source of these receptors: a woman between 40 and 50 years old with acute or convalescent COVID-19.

CDR3 protein: CASSPGGASYNEQFF. CDR3 coding DNA: TGTGCCAGCAGCCCCGGCGGGGCGTCCTACAATGAGCAGTTCTTC. This chain joins TRBV14 and TRBJ2-1, with D tentatively TRBD2 (6 bases). The length of the CDR3 is 15 residues. Per the germline V gene, CDR1 is SGHDN and CDR2 is FVKESK. The V gene lost 4 bases and the J gene lost 1 base, with 11 bases spanning the gap.

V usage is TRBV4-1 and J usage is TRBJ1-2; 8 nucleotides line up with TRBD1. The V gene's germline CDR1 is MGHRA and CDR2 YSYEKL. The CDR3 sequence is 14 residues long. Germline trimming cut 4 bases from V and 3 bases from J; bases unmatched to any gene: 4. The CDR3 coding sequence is TGCGCCAGCAGCCCCGTGACAGGGGACTATGGCTACACCTTC. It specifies CASSPVTGDYGYTF.

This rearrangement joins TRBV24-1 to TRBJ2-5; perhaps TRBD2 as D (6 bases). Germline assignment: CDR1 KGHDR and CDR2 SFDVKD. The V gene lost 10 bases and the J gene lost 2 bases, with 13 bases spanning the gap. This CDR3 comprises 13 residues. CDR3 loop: CATSLGLQETQYF. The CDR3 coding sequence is TGTGCCACGTCCCTGGGACTTCAAGAGACCCAGTACTTC.

CDR3 sequence reads: CATSDWLINEQFF. CDR3 nucleotide sequence: TGTGCCACCTCGGACTGGTTAATCAATGAGCAGTTCTTC. This chain links TRBV25-1 with TRBJ2-1; D may be TRBD2 (5 bases). Trimming stripped 10 bases from V and 6 bases from J, with 16 bases between. The CDR3 runs to 13 residues. Germline CDR1 reads MGHDK; CDR2 reads SYGVNS.

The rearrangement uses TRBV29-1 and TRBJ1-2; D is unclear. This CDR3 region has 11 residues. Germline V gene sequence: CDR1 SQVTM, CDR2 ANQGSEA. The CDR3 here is CIVGENYGYTF. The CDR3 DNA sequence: TGCATCGTGGGAGAGAACTATGGCTACACCTTC. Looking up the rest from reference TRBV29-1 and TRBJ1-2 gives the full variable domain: SAVISQKPSRDICQRGTSLTIQCQVDSQVTMMFWYRQQPGQSLTLIATANQGSEATYESGFVIDKFPISRPNLTFSTLTVSNMSPEDSSIYLCIVGENYGYTFGSGTRLTVV.

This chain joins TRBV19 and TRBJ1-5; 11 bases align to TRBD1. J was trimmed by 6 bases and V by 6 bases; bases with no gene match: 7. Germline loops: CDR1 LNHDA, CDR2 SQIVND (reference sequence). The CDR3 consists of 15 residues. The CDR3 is CASSFGQGASQPQHF. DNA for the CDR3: TGTGCCAGTAGCTTCGGACAGGGGGCGAGTCAGCCCCAGCATTTT.

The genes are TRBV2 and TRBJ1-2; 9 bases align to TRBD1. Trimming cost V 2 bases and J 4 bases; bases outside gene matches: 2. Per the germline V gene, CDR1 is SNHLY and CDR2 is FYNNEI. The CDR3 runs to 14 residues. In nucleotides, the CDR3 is TGTGCCAGCAGTGAATGGGACAGGGTCTATGGCTACACCTTC. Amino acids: CASSEWDRVYGYTF.

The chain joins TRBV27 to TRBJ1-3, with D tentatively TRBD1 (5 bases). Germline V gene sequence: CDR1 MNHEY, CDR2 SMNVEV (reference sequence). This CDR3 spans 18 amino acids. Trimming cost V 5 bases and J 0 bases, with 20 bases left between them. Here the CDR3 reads CASSPRKGSLFSGNTIYF. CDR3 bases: TGTGCCAGCAGTCCCCGAAAGGGGTCTCTCTTCTCTGGAAACACCATATATTTT.

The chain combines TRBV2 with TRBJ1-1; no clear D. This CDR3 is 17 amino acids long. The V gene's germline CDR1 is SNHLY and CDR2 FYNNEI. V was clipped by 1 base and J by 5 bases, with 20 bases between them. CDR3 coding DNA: TGTGCCAGCAGTGAAGGGCCGGGAACAATGATATGGACTGAAGCTTTCTTT. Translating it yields CASSEGPGTMIWTEAFF.

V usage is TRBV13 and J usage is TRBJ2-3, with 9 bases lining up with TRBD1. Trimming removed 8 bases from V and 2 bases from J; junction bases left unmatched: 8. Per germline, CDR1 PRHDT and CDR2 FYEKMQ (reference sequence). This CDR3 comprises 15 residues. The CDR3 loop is CASAQDRGVTDTQYF. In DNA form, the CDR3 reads TGTGCCAGCGCCCAGGACAGGGGCGTCACAGATACGCAGTATTTT.

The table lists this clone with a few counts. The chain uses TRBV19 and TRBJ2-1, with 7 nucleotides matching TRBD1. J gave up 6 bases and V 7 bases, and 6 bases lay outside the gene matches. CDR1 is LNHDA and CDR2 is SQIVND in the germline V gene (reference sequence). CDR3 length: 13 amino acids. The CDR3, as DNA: TGTGCCAGTACCGACGCAGGGGGCAATGAGCAGTTCTTC. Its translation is CASTDAGGNEQFF.

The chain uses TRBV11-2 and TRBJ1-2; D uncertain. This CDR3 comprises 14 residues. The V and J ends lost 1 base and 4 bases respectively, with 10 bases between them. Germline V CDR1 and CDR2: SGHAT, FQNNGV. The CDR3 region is CASSLGRRPYGYTF. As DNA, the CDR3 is TGTGCCAGCAGCTTAGGGAGGAGACCCTATGGCTACACCTTC.

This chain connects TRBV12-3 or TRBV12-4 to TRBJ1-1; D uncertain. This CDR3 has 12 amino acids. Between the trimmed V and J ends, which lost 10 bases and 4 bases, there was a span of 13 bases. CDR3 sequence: CATLNSTTEAFF. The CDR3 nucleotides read TGTGCCACCCTAAATAGCACCACTGAAGCTTTCTTT.

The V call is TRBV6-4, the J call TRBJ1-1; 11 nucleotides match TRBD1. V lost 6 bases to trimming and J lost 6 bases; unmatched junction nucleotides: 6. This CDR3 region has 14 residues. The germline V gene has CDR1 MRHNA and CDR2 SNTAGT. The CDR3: CASSLSGQGAEAFF. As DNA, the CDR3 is TGTGCCAGCAGCTTGTCGGGACAGGGGGCTGAAGCTTTCTTT.

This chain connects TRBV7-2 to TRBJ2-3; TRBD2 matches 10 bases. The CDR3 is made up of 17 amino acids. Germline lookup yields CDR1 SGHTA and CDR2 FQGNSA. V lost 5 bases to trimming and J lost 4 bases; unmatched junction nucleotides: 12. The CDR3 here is CASSVYRLAGVPDTQYF. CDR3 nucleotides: TGTGCCAGCAGCGTCTACCGTCTAGCGGGAGTACCAGATACGCAGTATTTT. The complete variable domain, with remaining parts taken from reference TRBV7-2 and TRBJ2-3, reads GAGVSQSPSNKVTEKGKDVELRCDPISGHTALYWYRQSLGQGLEFLIYFQGNSAPDKSGLPSDRFSAERTGGSVSTLTIQRTQQEDSAVYLCASSVYRLAGVPDTQYFGPGTRLTVL.

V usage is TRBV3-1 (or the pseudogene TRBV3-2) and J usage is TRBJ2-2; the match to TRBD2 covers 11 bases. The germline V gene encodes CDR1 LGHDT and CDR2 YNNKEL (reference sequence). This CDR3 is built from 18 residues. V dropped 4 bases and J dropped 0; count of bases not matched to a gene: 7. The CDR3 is CASSPQNSGGANTGELFF. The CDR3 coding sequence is TGTGCCAGCAGCCCTCAAAATAGCGGGGGGGCGAACACCGGGGAGCTGTTTTTT.

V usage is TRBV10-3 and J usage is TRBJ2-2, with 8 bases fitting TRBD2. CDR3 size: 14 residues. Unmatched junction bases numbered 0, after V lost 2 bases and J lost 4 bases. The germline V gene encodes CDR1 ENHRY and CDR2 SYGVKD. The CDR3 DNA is TGTGCCATCAGTGAGAGCGGGGGCACCGGGGAGCTGTTTTTT. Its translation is CAISESGGTGELFF.

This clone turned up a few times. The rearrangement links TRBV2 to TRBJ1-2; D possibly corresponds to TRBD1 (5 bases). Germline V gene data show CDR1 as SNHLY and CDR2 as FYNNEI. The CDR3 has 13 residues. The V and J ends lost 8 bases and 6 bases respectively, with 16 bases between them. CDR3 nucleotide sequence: TGTGCCAGCGCCGGGGGGGGTGTCGATGGCTACACCTTC. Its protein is CASAGGGVDGYTF.

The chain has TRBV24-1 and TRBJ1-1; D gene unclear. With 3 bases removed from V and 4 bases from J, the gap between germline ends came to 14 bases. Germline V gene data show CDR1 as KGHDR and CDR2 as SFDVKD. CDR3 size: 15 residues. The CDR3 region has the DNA TGTGCCACCAGTGATGCCGGTGCGGGGAGCACTGAAGCTTTCTTT. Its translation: CATSDAGAGSTEAFF.

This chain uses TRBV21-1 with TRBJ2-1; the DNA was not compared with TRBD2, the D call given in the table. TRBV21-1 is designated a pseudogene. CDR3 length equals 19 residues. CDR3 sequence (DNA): TGTGCCAGCAGCACCCCGGGACTAGCGGGGGGCGTAACTCTCAATGAGCAGTTCTTC. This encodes CASSTPGLAGGVTLNEQFF.

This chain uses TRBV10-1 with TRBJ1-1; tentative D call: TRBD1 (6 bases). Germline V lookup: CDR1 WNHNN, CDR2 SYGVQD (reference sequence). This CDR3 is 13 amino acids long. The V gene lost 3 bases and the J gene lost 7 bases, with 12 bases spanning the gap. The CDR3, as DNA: TGCGCCAGCAGTGATAGGGACACCAATGAAGCTTTCTTT. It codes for CASSDRDTNEAFF.